The entry below describes one T cell receptor beta chain. The record originates from a study of resident and recirculating memory T cells in vitiligo. Study as a whole: Samples were epidermis from two lesional and two nonlesional sites, plus PBMCs.

Germline V gene data show CDR1 as LNHDA and CDR2 as SQIVND (reference sequence). The CDR3 spans 17 residues. Unmatched junction bases numbered 12, after V lost 3 bases and J lost 6 bases. No change in lesions over the prior 6 months defined stable disease. Repertoires were generated with immunoSEQ multiplex PCR, while TCRdb's copy carries only in-frame clones and drops some. In the table there are tens of thousands of clones, 92% of which are singletons. The sequencing input was blood. The TCR was taken from a male donor with vitiligo. The rearrangement joins TRBV19 to TRBJ2-1, with 9 bases matching TRBD2. The CDR3 DNA sequence: TGTGCCAGTAGTATTCGACAGACTAGCGGAGGGGGCAATGAGCAGTTCTTC. Translation: CASSIRQTSGGGNEQFF.